This T cell receptor beta chain appears in the sequencing data of a study of T cell repertoires in cytomegalovirus infection. MiXCR, applied by TCRdb to the reads, yields one record per CDR3 protein. The sample lists around 450,000 distinct CDR3 sequences; about a third were seen once. Overall study results and limits: CMV carriers having the relevant HLA were flagged by cumulative public TCR beta family frequency. The study found HLA-C-restricted CMV-specific TCR beta clonotypes dominating the ex vivo response.

With respect to this clonotype: No antigen is known for it.

Germline V lookup: CDR1 DFQATT, CDR2 SNEGSKA (reference sequence). The CDR3 contains 14 residues. V gave up 6 bases and J gave up 9 bases, with 21 bases separating them. This chain connects TRBV20-1 to TRBJ2-1; D is perhaps TRBD1 or TRBD2 (5 bases each). Material: PBMCs. This receptor was taken from a human donor in good health (CMV status not recorded). Some clones in this sample may be carry-over from other donors' samples. The CDR3 sequence: CSAPPTWSGGEQFF. The CDR3 bases are TGCAGTGCCCCCCCCACATGGTCTGGGGGTGAGCAGTTCTTC.